Following are 12 T cell receptor beta chains from one sample sequenced in a study of blood T cells in healthy people across ages. Alongside a J-beta primer mix, a sample-barcoded 5' primer served in a second PCR lasting about 7 to 12 cycles. Each CDR3 protein gets one entry after TCRdb re-called the 5' RACE reads with MiXCR. Here the sample spans 1.5 million to 2 million distinct CDR3 sequences, 30% to 40% being singletons. Input material: blood. Every receptor here comes from a woman in her twenties or thirties in good health.

This clonotype came up a few times. The chain links TRBV7-9 to TRBJ1-3; D remains unclear. The germline gives CDR1 SEHNR, CDR2 FQNEAQ (reference sequence). The CDR3 is 16 amino acids. V was shortened by 5 bases and J by 0 bases, with 14 bases between the two germline ends. Here the CDR3 DNA reads TGTGCCAGCAGCACCGGTTTACTAAACTCTGGAAACACCATATATTTT. Its protein product is CASSTGLLNSGNTIYF.

J is TRBJ1-1 and V is TRBV7-8, with D hard to call. V gave up 1 base and J gave up 1 base, with 10 bases separating them. CDR1 and CDR2 (germline): SGHVS, FQNEAQ. CDR3 length: 15 amino acids. CDR3 sequence reads: CASSLGVGENTEAFF. The CDR3 bases are TGTGCCAGCAGCTTAGGAGTTGGCGAGAACACTGAAGCTTTCTTT.

This chain links TRBV18 with TRBJ2-2; D is uncertain. Germline V CDR1 and CDR2: KGHSH, LQKENI. V shed 2 bases and J shed 7 bases, with 8 bases lying between them. This CDR3 spans 13 amino acids. CDR3 region: CASSPFVSGELFF. In DNA form, the CDR3 reads TGTGCCAGCTCACCATTCGTAAGCGGGGAGCTGTTTTTT.

The chain joins TRBV5-1 to TRBJ2-7; 9 bases agree with TRBD2. This CDR3 is built from 17 residues. The junction had 8 bases not matched to a gene; V was cut back by 0 bases and J by 1 base. The V gene's germline CDR1 is SGHRS and CDR2 YFSETQ. CDR3 sequence reads: CASSLGGSGSRSYEQYF. The CDR3 DNA is TGCGCCAGCAGCTTGGGAGGTAGCGGGAGTCGATCCTACGAGCAGTACTTC. Full variable domain (remainder filled in from reference TRBV5-1 and TRBJ2-7): KAGVTQTPRYLIKTRGQQVTLSCSPISGHRSVSWYQQTPGQGLQFLFEYFSETQRNKGNFPGRFSGRQFSNSRSEMNVSTLELGDSALYLCASSLGGSGSRSYEQYFGPGTRLTVT.

The V and J genes are TRBV20-1 and TRBJ2-2, with 8 positions matching TRBD1. Germline values: CDR1 DFQATT, CDR2 SNEGSKA (reference sequence). With V trimmed by 3 bases and J by 1 base, 13 bases remained unmatched. The CDR3 loop spans 18 amino acids. CDR3 in amino acids: CSARKPGGRTMNTGELFF. The CDR3 region has the DNA TGCAGTGCTAGGAAGCCAGGGGGCCGCACCATGAACACCGGGGAGCTGTTTTTT.

This clonotype has more than one count but fewer than ten. The chain joins TRBV12-3 or TRBV12-4 to TRBJ2-1, with D perhaps given as TRBD1 or TRBD2 (5 bases each). This CDR3 is built from 14 residues. Trimming shortened V by 5 bases and J by 5 bases, and 13 bases separated the two germline ends. The DNA of the CDR3 is TGTGCCAGCAGTCCGTTGGGACCCAACAATGAGCAGTTCTTC. It yields the protein CASSPLGPNNEQFF.

In this sample, this clonotype turned up a few times. The V and J genes are TRBV12-3 or TRBV12-4 and TRBJ2-7; 8 nucleotides match TRBD2. After removal of 5 bases from V and 1 base from J, the junction contained 10 bases not matched to a gene. The CDR3 is made up of 16 amino acids. DNA for the CDR3: TGTGCCAGCAGTCATGGGGCTAGCGGGCTGTCCTACGAGCAGTACTTC. Its protein product is CASSHGASGLSYEQYF.

The gene calls are TRBV7-8 and TRBJ2-5; no clear D. V was pared by 1 base and J by 5 bases, with 17 bases between. Germline CDR1 is SGHVS and CDR2 is FQNEAQ. This CDR3 has 16 amino acids. The CDR3 region has the DNA TGTGCCAGCAGCTTAGATCCGGCCTCCGTAGTGGAGACCCAGTACTTC. Residues: CASSLDPASVVETQYF.

This clonotype has a count of ten or more. The chain links TRBV5-5 to TRBJ1-2, with D uncertain. Germline CDR1 reads SGHKS; CDR2 reads YYEKEE (reference sequence). The germline V and J ends were trimmed by 2 bases and 2 bases, with 10 bases remaining between them. The CDR3 is 14 residues long. The CDR3 DNA reads TGTGCCAGCAGCTTAAGGGCAGCGAACTATGGCTACACCTTC. It codes for CASSLRAANYGYTF.

As concerns this clonotype: At one end the junction does not follow the germline gene, possibly because of a read error. V usage is TRBV10-3 and J usage is TRBJ1-2; a weak D match, TRBD1 (5 bases). The CDR3 covers 17 residues. Germline CDR1 is ENHRY and CDR2 is SYGVKD. The CDR3 here is CVISADSPKDSNYGYTF. CDR3 coding DNA: TGTGTCATCAGTGCCGACAGTCCCAAAGATTCTAACTATGGCTACACCTTC.

This clonotype has only a few counts. This chain connects TRBV4-2 to TRBJ2-3; D possibly uses TRBD1 or TRBD2 (7 bases each). Trimming cost V 0 bases and J 3 bases, with 16 bases left between them. CDR3 length: 17 residues. Germline lookup yields CDR1 LGHNA and CDR2 YNFKEQ. CDR3 sequence (DNA): TGTGCCAGCAGCCAAGATCAGGGGGGAGGGACAACAGATACGCAGTATTTT. The encoded protein is CASSQDQGGGTTDTQYF.

Comment on this clonotype: Mismatch with germline at one junction end may stem from a read error. The chain employs TRBV24-1 and TRBJ2-1, with TRBD1 matching 8 bases. The CDR3 is 15 residues long. Looked up from germline, CDR1 is KGHDR and CDR2 is SFDVKD. The CDR3 spells CATNDWDRTDNEQFF. The CDR3 bases are TGTGCCACCAATGATTGGGACAGGACAGACAATGAGCAGTTCTTC.